These T cell receptor beta chains were read from a single sample in a study of Graves' ophthalmopathy and Graves' hyperthyroidism. MiXCR, applied by TCRdb to the multiplex PCR reads, yields one record per CDR3 protein. The table lists roughly 600,000 distinct CDR3 sequences, under 45% of them singletons. Sequenced material: peripheral blood or thyroid tissue (not recorded which). The source is an adult man with Graves' hyperthyroidism. Both conserved end residues are part of each CDR3. The D gene is left open where the match is weak. Clone size is shown for a subset of rows, as once, few, many or a class of expanded clone.

TRBV29-1	once	TRBJ2-5	TRBD1	TGCAGCGTAGCCGGGACAGGGCAAGAGACCCAGTACTTC	CSVAGTGQETQYF
TRBV7-2	many	TRBJ2-7	TRBD2	TGTGCCAGCAGATGGGGACTAGCGGGGATCTACGAGCAGTACTTC	CASRWGLAGIYEQYF
TRBV15	-	TRBJ2-5	TRBD2	TGTGCCACCAGCAGAGAAACTAGCGGGGACCTACAAGAGACCCAGTACTTC	CATSRETSGDLQETQYF
TRBV30	-	TRBJ2-5	TRBD1	TGTGCCTGGAGGATGCAGGGGGCCTTGGAGACCCAGTACTTC	CAWRMQGALETQYF
TRBV15	many	TRBJ2-5	-	TGTGCCACCAGCAGTGACGGAGGGGAGACCCAGTACTTC	CATSSDGGETQYF
TRBV20-1	many	TRBJ1-1	TRBD1	TGCAGTGGCAAGACAGGGTACACTGAAGCTTTCTTT	CSGKTGYTEAFF
TRBV7-2	many	TRBJ2-7	-	TGTGCCAGCAGCTTAGACCCCTACGAGCAGTACTTC	CASSLDPYEQYF
TRBV20-1	-	TRBJ1-5	-	TGCAGTGCTAGTTCTGACAGAAATCAGCCCCAGCATTTT	CSASSDRNQPQHF
TRBV5-1	many	TRBJ2-7	-	TGCGCCAGCAGCTTGGCCGAGGGATACGAGCAGTACTTC	CASSLAEGYEQYF
TRBV12-3/TRBV12-4	many	TRBJ2-2	-	TGTGCCAGCAGTCTCCACACCGGGGAGCTGTTTTTT	CASSLHTGELFF
TRBV20-1	many	TRBJ2-7	TRBD1	TGCAGTGCTAGTGGCGTCGGACAGGCGGACGAGCAGTACTTC	CSASGVGQADEQYF
TRBV5-1	-	TRBJ2-2	-	TGCGCCAGCAGCTTACATGACAGGACCGGGGAGCTGTTTTTT	CASSLHDRTGELFF